Reported below is one TCR beta chain. The antigen remains undetermined. Losses at the gene ends were 4 bases for V and 4 bases for J; bases not matched to a gene: 7. This CDR3 is 15 amino acids long. From germline, CDR1 is MGHRA and CDR2 YSYEKL. This entry belongs to a study of cytomegalovirus exposure and HLA in healthy donors. Whole-study results and caveats: Presence/absence analyses assumed roughly uniform sequencing depth across donors, which may not hold.

The primer mix had 60 Vbeta and 13 Jbeta primers. The repertoire was sequenced with immunoSEQ multiplex PCR; TCRdb's copy has only in-frame clones and lacks some. This table has over 100,000 clones, around 10% appearing once. The sequencing input was PBMCs. The V call is TRBV4-1, the J call TRBJ2-5; 9 bases align to TRBD2. The clonotype was recovered from a woman aged 40 to 55 in good health and CMV-seropositive. CDR3 region: CASSPSGGLGETQYF. CDR3 sequence (DNA): TGCGCCAGCAGCCCCAGCGGGGGGTTAGGAGAGACCCAGTACTTC.